This TCR beta chain came from a study of vaccination and CD4 T cells after COVID-19. Study-wide background: Recovered patients in the cohort numbered six men and four women, two of them Hispanic. A vaccine, either BNT162b2 or mRNA-1273, was given to participants in two doses.

Study observations and caveats: The great majority, 304 of 307 vaccine-specific clones, proved spike mono-reactive in convalescent patients.

With regard to this clonotype: As yet, its antigen is unknown.

Documented treatment: roughly ten-day PBMC culture with coronavirus spike peptide pools or control peptides (ViraFEST assay). ViraFEST sequenced TCRs after peptide-pool expansion of antigen-specific T cells. An Oncomine TCR Beta short-read assay was used to sequence the DNA from cultured CD4+ T cells. MiXCR, run by TCRdb on the PCR reads, gives a single entry per CDR3 protein. The data contain fewer than 14,000 distinct CDR3 sequences, 77% of them seen just once; the ten biggest clones take up around 16%. This TCR was recovered from a human donor who had recovered from COVID-19. Sequenced: CD4+ T cells from blood, cultured in vitro.

CDR3 sequence: CASSFSDRVIEQYF. The CDR3, as DNA: TGTGCCAGCAGCTTTTCGGACCGGGTGATCGAGCAGTACTTC. The J gene is TRBJ2-7, the V gene TRBV6-1; D remains unclear. Trimming shortened V by 6 bases and J by 6 bases, and 18 bases separated the two germline ends. Germline CDR1 MNHNS, CDR2 SASEGT. The CDR3 runs to 14 residues.